The clone carrying this TCR beta chain has ten or more counts. This record comes from a study of glioma-infiltrating T cells. Using RNA template, CDR3s of TCR alpha and beta were amplified with iRepertoire arm-PCR. TCRdb reprocessed the multiplex PCR reads with MiXCR, giving one entry per CDR3 protein. This table holds approximately 110,000 distinct CDR3 sequences, roughly 24% found once. Germline CDR1 reads SGHTA; CDR2 reads FQGNSA. V shed 5 bases and J 5 bases; nucleotides not matched to a gene: 10. The CDR3 length is 15 residues. The chain carries TRBV7-2 and TRBJ2-7; 9 nucleotides line up with TRBD1. The sample consisted of glioma tissue, nonneoplastic brain tissue, or PBMCs (not recorded which). The origin of this receptor is a human donor with low-grade glioma or glioblastoma, undergoing nonglioma brain surgery, or in good health (not recorded which). CDR3: CASSGLGQGIDEQYF. The DNA for the CDR3 is TGTGCCAGCAGCGGACTGGGACAGGGTATCGACGAGCAGTACTTC.